The 27 T cell receptor beta chains listed next were all sequenced from one sample in a study of T cell repertoires in cytomegalovirus infection. These receptors have no identified antigens. MiXCR, applied by TCRdb to the reads, yields one record per CDR3 protein. This table has some 560,000 distinct CDR3 sequences, under 45% appearing once. This specimen was cultured PBMCs, taken from culture after CMV antigen stimulation. Source of these receptors: a human donor in good health (CMV status not recorded). Some clones in this sample may be carry-over from other donors' samples.

This clonotype was picked up a small number of times. The chain combines TRBV7-2 with TRBJ2-1; possibly TRBD2 for D (5 bases). The CDR3 extends over 12 amino acids. The V end was cut by 5 bases, the J end by 6 bases, with 8 bases between. Germline CDR1 and CDR2: SGHTA and FQGNSA. CDR3 nucleotides: TGTGCCAGCAGCCGAGGGATCAATGAGCAGTTCTTC. Translated: CASSRGINEQFF.

The V gene is TRBV10-3, the J gene TRBJ2-7; 10 nucleotides line up with TRBD2. Germline CDR1 is ENHRY and CDR2 is SYGVKD. The CDR3 is made up of 15 amino acids. With 10 bases clipped from V and 0 bases from J, the junction kept 9 bases outside the gene matches. The CDR3 DNA is TGTGCCACCAGGACTAGCGGAGGGGACTCCTACGAGCAGTACTTC. It specifies CATRTSGGDSYEQYF.

The chain carries TRBV4-1 and TRBJ2-2; 8 bases map to TRBD1. The junction had 6 bases not matched to a gene; V was cut back by 2 bases and J by 4 bases. The germline V gene has CDR1 MGHRA and CDR2 YSYEKL. This CDR3 comprises 16 residues. CDR3 bases: TGCGCCAGCAGCCAACCGAGGACAGGGAGCACCGGGGAGCTGTTTTTT. As protein: CASSQPRTGSTGELFF.

In its sample, this clonotype was seen a few times. This CDR3 is CASSLRQSLNTGELFF. DNA of the CDR3: TGTGCCAGCAGCTTGAGACAGAGTCTGAACACCGGGGAGCTGTTTTTT. V usage is TRBV5-5 and J usage is TRBJ2-2; weak D call: TRBD1 (5 bases). In germline, CDR1 is SGHKS, CDR2 YYEKEE (reference sequence). This CDR3 is built from 16 residues. V shed 1 base and J shed 1 base, with 11 bases lying between them.

This clonotype was detected only a few times. J is TRBJ2-1 and V is TRBV7-2; D is undetermined. The V end lost 5 bases, the J end lost 9 bases, and 20 bases lay between the germline ends. In germline, CDR1 is SGHTA, CDR2 FQGNSA. This CDR3 has 15 amino acids. The CDR3 here is CASSPPVLGSLEQFF. The CDR3 DNA sequence: TGTGCCAGCAGCCCACCCGTCCTGGGCTCCCTTGAGCAGTTCTTC. Full variable domain (outside the CDR3, taken from reference TRBV7-2 and TRBJ2-1): GAGVSQSPSNKVTEKGKDVELRCDPISGHTALYWYRQSLGQGLEFLIYFQGNSAPDKSGLPSDRFSAERTGGSVSTLTIQRTQQEDSAVYLCASSPPVLGSLEQFFGPGTRLTVL.

V usage is TRBV6-1 and J usage is TRBJ1-5; D uncertain. V was clipped by 6 bases and J by 0 bases, with 9 bases between them. This CDR3 contains 14 residues. Germline lookup yields CDR1 MNHNS and CDR2 SASEGT. This CDR3 is CASRSGFSNQPQHF. CDR3 sequence (DNA): TGTGCCAGCAGGAGTGGATTTAGCAATCAGCCCCAGCATTTT.

This clonotype was recorded a few times. The chain carries TRBV5-5 and TRBJ1-5; possible D gene TRBD1, 5 bases. Germline lookup yields CDR1 SGHKS and CDR2 YYEKEE (reference sequence). This CDR3 comprises 17 residues. The V end was cut by 8 bases, the J end by 0 bases, with 21 bases between. This chain's CDR3 is CASKLGVPTDSNQPQHF. The DNA for the CDR3 is TGTGCCAGTAAGCTTGGAGTTCCGACAGATAGCAATCAGCCCCAGCATTTT.

The chain uses TRBV4-1 and TRBJ2-3, with D possibly being TRBD1 or TRBD2 (5 bases each). There are 15 residues in the CDR3. Deletions cut 7 bases from V and 5 bases from J, with 19 bases between. Germline V CDR1 and CDR2: MGHRA, YSYEKL. DNA of the CDR3: TGCGCCAGCACCTGGAGTGGGGGTTTGAAAGATACGCAGTATTTT. This codes for CASTWSGGLKDTQYF.

This clonotype has just a few counts. The chain is built from TRBV27 and TRBJ2-5; D unclear. Germline CDR1 is MNHEY and CDR2 is SMNVEV (reference sequence). Trimming stripped 3 bases from V and 5 bases from J, with 16 bases between. The CDR3 totals 15 residues. The CDR3 spells CASSFGVGPKETQYF. CDR3 DNA: TGTGCCAGCAGTTTTGGGGTTGGGCCCAAGGAGACCCAGTACTTC.

The V call is TRBV7-2, the J call TRBJ2-3, with a weak D call TRBD2 (7 bases). V dropped 5 bases and J dropped 5 bases, with 11 bases sitting between them. This CDR3 spans 13 amino acids. From germline, CDR1 is SGHTA and CDR2 FQGNSA. The CDR3 nucleotides read TGTGCCAGCAGCCGGGGGGCGAGAGATACGCAGTATTTT. It yields the protein CASSRGARDTQYF.

The chain carries TRBV5-4 and TRBJ2-3, with TRBD1 as a possible D gene (6 bases). Trimming took 5 bases from V and 4 from J, leaving 11 bases between them. CDR1 and CDR2 from the germline V gene are SGHNT and YYREEE (reference sequence). The CDR3 loop spans 13 amino acids. The CDR3 nucleotides are TGTGCCAGCAGTCGGGACAAAGCAGATACGCAGTATTTT. Its protein product is CASSRDKADTQYF.

This clonotype was found a few times. This sequence joins TRBV12-5 and TRBJ2-3; D may be TRBD2 (6 bases). The V end was cut by 2 bases, the J end by 5 bases, with 20 bases between. This CDR3 comprises 17 residues. Germline V CDR1 and CDR2: LGHNT, FRNRAP. The DNA of the CDR3 is TGTGCTAGTGGTTTGCCCATCTGGGGAGGAGGGGAAGATACGCAGTATTTT. Translating it yields CASGLPIWGGGEDTQYF.

This chain uses TRBV7-2 with TRBJ2-7; D is possibly TRBD2 (6 bases). Germline CDR1 reads SGHTA; CDR2 reads FQGNSA. V lost 2 bases to trimming and J lost 4 bases, with 15 bases between them. The CDR3 contains 15 residues. The CDR3 reads CASSLRLVGRYEQYF. The CDR3 DNA reads as TGTGCCAGCAGCTTAAGACTAGTTGGGAGGTACGAGCAGTACTTC. Combining the CDR3 with reference TRBV7-2 and TRBJ2-7 gives the whole variable domain GAGVSQSPSNKVTEKGKDVELRCDPISGHTALYWYRQSLGQGLEFLIYFQGNSAPDKSGLPSDRFSAERTGGSVSTLTIQRTQQEDSAVYLCASSLRLVGRYEQYFGPGTRLTVT.

This clonotype has more than one count but fewer than ten. V is TRBV7-9 and J is TRBJ2-1, with 11 positions matching TRBD2. CDR3 length equals 22 residues. The junction had 32 bases not matched to a gene; V was cut back by 2 bases and J by 14 bases. Germline lookup yields CDR1 SEHNR and CDR2 FQNEAQ (reference sequence). DNA for the CDR3: TGTGCCAGCAGCTTAACTACAGCCGGGACTAGCGGAGCCGAAGCGATCCCCTATGCAGAGTTCTTC. Translated, it gives CASSLTTAGTSGAEAIPYAEFF.

The CDR3 coding sequence is TGTGCCAGTAGTATCGACAGAACCTACAATGAGCAGTTCTTC. The encoded protein is CASSIDRTYNEQFF. The chain is built from TRBV19 and TRBJ2-1, with D perhaps matching TRBD1 (5 bases). Germline CDR1 is LNHDA and CDR2 is SQIVND (reference sequence). Trimming left V 3 bases short and J 2 bases short, with 8 bases between. The CDR3 contains 14 residues.

This clonotype turned up a few times. The chain carries TRBV29-1 and TRBJ1-2; D gene uncertain. V was trimmed by 5 bases and J by 6 bases, leaving 10 bases between them. The CDR3 is made up of 11 amino acids. Germline CDR1 reads SQVTM; CDR2 reads ANQGSEA. CDR3 DNA sequence: TGCAGCGTTCCGCTCGGGGATGGCTACACCTTC. Translated: CSVPLGDGYTF.

The chain carries TRBV10-3 and TRBJ1-1, with 7 positions matching TRBD1. Trimming removed 7 bases from V and 1 base from J; junction bases left unmatched: 6. The CDR3 loop spans 14 amino acids. CDR1 and CDR2 (germline): ENHRY, SYGVKD. CDR3 amino acids: CAITRAGGNTEAFF. CDR3 in DNA: TGTGCCATCACCAGGGCAGGGGGGAACACTGAAGCTTTCTTT.

J is TRBJ2-1 and V is TRBV27, with D tentatively TRBD1 or TRBD2 (5 bases each). Trimming removed 4 bases from V and 7 bases from J, with 11 bases in between. This CDR3 has 13 amino acids. CDR1 MNHEY and CDR2 SMNVEV come from the germline V gene (reference sequence). The CDR3 region is CASSYGGTNEQFF. Written as DNA, the CDR3 is TGTGCCAGCAGTTATGGGGGTACGAATGAGCAGTTCTTC.

This clonotype appeared a few times. The chain uses TRBV12-3 or TRBV12-4 and TRBJ1-4, with unresolved D. The CDR3 loop spans 11 amino acids. Trimming removed 5 bases at V and 5 bases at J, with 3 bases between. For the CDR3, the DNA is TGTGCCAGCAGTCCGAATGAAAAACTGTTTTTT. It codes for CASSPNEKLFF.

This clonotype turned up a few times. The chain uses TRBV27 and TRBJ2-5; 13 nucleotides match TRBD2. V shed 3 bases and J 2 bases; nucleotides not matched to a gene: 0. Germline V gives CDR1 MNHEY, CDR2 SMNVEV (reference sequence). This CDR3 spans 15 amino acids. DNA for the CDR3: TGTGCCAGCAGTTTGACTAGCGGGGGGCAAGAGACCCAGTACTTC. Translating gives CASSLTSGGQETQYF.

The gene calls are TRBV6-5 and TRBJ2-1; the D is unclear. V lost 6 bases and J lost 10, with 13 bases in between. The CDR3 sequence is 12 residues long. Germline CDR1 and CDR2: MNHEY and SVGAGI. CDR3 in amino acids: CASRQSLTEQFF. The CDR3 DNA sequence: TGTGCCAGCAGGCAGTCTCTCACAGAGCAGTTCTTC.

The chain carries TRBV25-1 and TRBJ2-5, with 9 bases aligning to TRBD2. Germline CDR1 and CDR2: MGHDK and SYGVNS. This CDR3 contains 16 residues. V shed 1 base, J shed 2 bases, and the junction held 5 bases outside the gene matches. The CDR3 nucleotides read TGTGCCAGCAGTGAATCGGCTAGCGGGATTCAAGAGACCCAGTACTTC. Amino acid sequence: CASSESASGIQETQYF.

The genes are TRBV5-1 and TRBJ2-2, with 8 bases matching TRBD1. The CDR3 is 17 residues long. Germline V gives CDR1 SGHRS, CDR2 YFSETQ. Losses at the gene ends were 4 bases for V and 4 bases for J; bases not matched to a gene: 12. The CDR3 nucleotides read TGCGCCAGCAGCCTCAACCCGGACAGGGCGGGCACCGGGGAGCTGTTTTTT. This gives the protein CASSLNPDRAGTGELFF.

This clonotype was seen more than once but under ten times. The gene calls are TRBV6-6 and TRBJ2-2; 8 positions match TRBD1. The germline V gene has CDR1 MNHNY and CDR2 SVGAGI (reference sequence). The ends lost 7 bases at V and 7 bases at J; junction bases unmatched: 8. There are 14 residues in the CDR3. The CDR3 DNA sequence: TGTGCCAGCATAGCAGGGGGCAGAAACGGGGAGCTGTTTTTT. Its translation is CASIAGGRNGELFF.

This clonotype has just a few counts. The rearrangement joins TRBV6-2 or TRBV6-3 to TRBJ2-7; D assignment may be TRBD1 or TRBD2 (6 bases each). V was trimmed by 7 bases and J by 2 bases, leaving 18 bases between them. Germline-derived CDR1 and CDR2 are MNHEY and SVGEGT. The CDR3 is 15 residues long. The CDR3 spells CASTPDRRGTYEQYF. CDR3 DNA sequence: TGTGCCAGCACCCCAGACAGGCGGGGAACCTACGAGCAGTACTTC.

The V call is TRBV20-1, the J call TRBJ2-5; TRBD2 matches 8 bases. Germline V lookup: CDR1 DFQATT, CDR2 SNEGSKA (reference sequence). The CDR3 extends over 13 amino acids. V was clipped by 3 bases and J by 3 bases; unmatched bases: 3. The DNA of the CDR3 is TGCAGTGCTAGGACAGCGGGGGAAGAGACCCAGTACTTC. It encodes CSARTAGEETQYF.

The chain recombines TRBV20-1 with TRBJ2-1; D ambiguous. This CDR3 is 16 amino acids long. Trimming shortened V by 6 bases and J by 2 bases, and 20 bases separated the two germline ends. Germline V gene data show CDR1 as DFQATT and CDR2 as SNEGSKA (reference sequence). CDR3 in amino acids: CSADPSLQYPYNEQFF. The CDR3 DNA reads as TGCAGTGCCGACCCCTCCCTGCAGTACCCCTACAATGAGCAGTTCTTC.